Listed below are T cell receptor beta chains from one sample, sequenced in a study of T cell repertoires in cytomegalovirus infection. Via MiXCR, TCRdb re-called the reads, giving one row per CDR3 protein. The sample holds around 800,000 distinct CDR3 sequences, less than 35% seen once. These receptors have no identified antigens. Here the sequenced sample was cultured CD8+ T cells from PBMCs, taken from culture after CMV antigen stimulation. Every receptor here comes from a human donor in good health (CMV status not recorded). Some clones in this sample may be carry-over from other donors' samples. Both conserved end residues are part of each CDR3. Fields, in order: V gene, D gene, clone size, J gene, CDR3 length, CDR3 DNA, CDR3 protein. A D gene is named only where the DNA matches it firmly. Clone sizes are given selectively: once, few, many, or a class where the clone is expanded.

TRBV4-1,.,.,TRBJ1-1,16,TGCGCCAGCAGCCAAGACGCCCTCCGGACCAACACTGAAGCTTTCTTT,CASSQDALRTNTEAFF
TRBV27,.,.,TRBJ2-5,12,TGTGCCAGGAGTTCGGATCTGGAGACCCAGTACTTC,CARSSDLETQYF
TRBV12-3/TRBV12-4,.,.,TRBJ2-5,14,TGTGCCAGCAGTCCCACGGCCGGGGAAGAGACCCAGTACTTC,CASSPTAGEETQYF
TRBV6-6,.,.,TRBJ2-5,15,TGTGCCAGCAGTTACCTCCAGGGTTGGAGAGAGACCCAGTACTTC,CASSYLQGWRETQYF
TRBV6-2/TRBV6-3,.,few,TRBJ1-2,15,TGTGCCAGCAGTTACCTACGAAGAGGGGACTATGGCTACACCTTC,CASSYLRRGDYGYTF
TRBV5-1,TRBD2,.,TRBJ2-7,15,TGCGCCAGCAGCTTGGCGGGCGGGGGGATCCACGAGCAGTACTTC,CASSLAGGGIHEQYF
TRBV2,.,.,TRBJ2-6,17,TGTGCCAGCAGTGAAGCCGGTACGACTCCTGCGGCCAACGTCCTGACTTTC,CASSEAGTTPAANVLTF
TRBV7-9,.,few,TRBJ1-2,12,TGTGCCTACGGCAGGGCAAGGGATGGCTACACCTTC,CAYGRARDGYTF
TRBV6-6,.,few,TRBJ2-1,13,TGTGCCTGCGCCTGGAACCAATACAATGAGCAGTTCTTC,CACAWNQYNEQFF
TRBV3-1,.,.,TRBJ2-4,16,TGTGCCAGCAGCCAAGGGGGTTACAGGGAAAGAAACATTCAGTACTTC,CASSQGGYRERNIQYF
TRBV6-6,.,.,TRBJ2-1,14,TGTGCCAGCAGTTACATGACTAGGAACAATGAGCAGTTCTTC,CASSYMTRNNEQFF
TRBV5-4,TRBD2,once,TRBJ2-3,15,TGTGCCAGCAGCTTGGCGGCGGGGGGCACAAATACGCAGTATTTT,CASSLAAGGTNTQYF
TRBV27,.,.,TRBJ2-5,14,TGTGCCAGCAAAATCGGTTCCCACCAAGAGACCCAGTACTTC,CASKIGSHQETQYF
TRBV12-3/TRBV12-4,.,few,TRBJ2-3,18,TGTGCCAGCAGTTTAGCGGGTGGGCCCCATCGAGGCACAGATACGCAGTATTTT,CASSLAGGPHRGTDTQYF
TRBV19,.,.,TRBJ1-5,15,TGTGCCAGTAGTATTTCGGACAGCCCCAATCAGCCCCAGCATTTT,CASSISDSPNQPQHF
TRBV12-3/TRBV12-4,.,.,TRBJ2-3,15,TGTGCCAGCAGTTTAGCAGTGGGTAGTGCAGATACGCAGTATTTT,CASSLAVGSADTQYF
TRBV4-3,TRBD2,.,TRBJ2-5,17,TGCGCCAGCAGCCAAGATGTCCTAGCGGGGGGGTGGGAGACCCAGTACTTC,CASSQDVLAGGWETQYF
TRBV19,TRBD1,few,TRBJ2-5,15,TGTGCCAGTAGTACCTCGACAGGGTTAGGGGAGACCCAGTACTTC,CASSTSTGLGETQYF
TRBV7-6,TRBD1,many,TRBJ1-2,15,TGTGCCAGCAGCCCCGGGACAGGGTATAAGAATGGCTACACCTTC,CASSPGTGYKNGYTF
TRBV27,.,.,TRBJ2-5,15,TGTGCCAGCTCCCTAGTGGCTCCCCTCGGGGAGACCCAGTACTTC,CASSLVAPLGETQYF
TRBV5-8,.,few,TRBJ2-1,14,TGTGCCAGCAGCTTATACGTCCTGGTCTATGAGCAGTTCTTC,CASSLYVLVYEQFF
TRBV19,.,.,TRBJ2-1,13,TGTGCCACTATGGGGGGTGGCTACAATGAGCAGTTCTTC,CATMGGGYNEQFF
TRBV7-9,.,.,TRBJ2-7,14,TGTGCCAGCAGCCCTTCCCTTGGCTCCTACGAGCAGTACTTC,CASSPSLGSYEQYF
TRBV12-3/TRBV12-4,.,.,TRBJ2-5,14,TGTGCCGGCAGTTTTAGGGGGGTCCAAGAGACCCAGTACTTC,CAGSFRGVQETQYF
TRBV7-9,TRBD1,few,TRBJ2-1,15,TGTGCCAGCAGCCCCAGACAGGGCCAGGTCAATGAGCAGTTCTTC,CASSPRQGQVNEQFF
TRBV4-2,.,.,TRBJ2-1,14,TGTGCCAGCAGCCAAGACGACTTGTACAATGAGCAGTTCTTC,CASSQDDLYNEQFF
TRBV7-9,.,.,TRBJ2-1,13,TGTGCCAGCAGCTTATACGACTACAATGAGCAGTTCTTC,CASSLYDYNEQFF
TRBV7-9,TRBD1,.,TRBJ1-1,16,TGTGCCAGCAGTTTAGGGTCAGGGGGTGGACAGGGTGAAGCTTTCTTT,CASSLGSGGGQGEAFF
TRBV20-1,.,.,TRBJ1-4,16,TGCAGTGCTAGGGAGGCAGCCGTTATGACTAATGAAAAACTGTTTTTT,CSAREAAVMTNEKLFF
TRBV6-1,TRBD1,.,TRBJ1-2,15,TGTGCCAGCAGTGAAAGGGGACAGCCTAACTATGGCTACACCTTC,CASSERGQPNYGYTF
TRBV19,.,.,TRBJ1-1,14,TGTGCCAGTAGTATAGATCTTTATGGATCTGGGGGGATTTTT,CASSIDLYGSGGIF
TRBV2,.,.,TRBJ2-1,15,TGTGCCAGCAGCCTCTGGCAGGGATCCTACAATGAGCAGTTCTTC,CASSLWQGSYNEQFF
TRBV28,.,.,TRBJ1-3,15,TGTGCCAGCCGTTTGTGGGCGAGCTCTGGAAACACCATATATTTT,CASRLWASSGNTIYF
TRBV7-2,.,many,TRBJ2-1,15,TGTGCCAGCAGCCTAGTTATGAGCTCCTACAATGAGCAGTTCTTC,CASSLVMSSYNEQFF
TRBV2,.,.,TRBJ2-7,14,TGTGCCAGCAGTGAGGCAGGGGATTACTACGAGCAGTACTTC,CASSEAGDYYEQYF
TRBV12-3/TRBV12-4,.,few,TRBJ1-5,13,TGTGCCAGCAGTTTTTGGGGGAATCAGCCCCAGCATTTT,CASSFWGNQPQHF
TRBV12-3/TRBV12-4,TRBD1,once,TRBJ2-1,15,TGTGCCAGCCGACGGGAGGGACAGGGGTACAATGAGCAGTTCTTC,CASRREGQGYNEQFF
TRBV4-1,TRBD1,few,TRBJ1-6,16,TGCGCCAGCAGCCAAGCAATGGGACAGATTAATTCACCCCTCCACTTT,CASSQAMGQINSPLHF
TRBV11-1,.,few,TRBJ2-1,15,TGTGCCAGCACGATGGGCAACAGTATCTTCGATGAGCAGTTCTTC,CASTMGNSIFDEQFF
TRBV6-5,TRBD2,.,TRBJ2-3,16,TGTGCCAGCAGTTACGGGGTAGCGGGGGACACAGATACGCAGTATTTT,CASSYGVAGDTDTQYF
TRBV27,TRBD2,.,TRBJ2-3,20,TGTGCCAGCAGTTTATACCCCGGGACTAGCGGGGGGGTTAGCACAGATACGCAGTATTTT,CASSLYPGTSGGVSTDTQYF
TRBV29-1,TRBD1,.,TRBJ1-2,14,TGCAGCGCCCGGACAGGGACTTATAACTATGGCTACACCTTC,CSARTGTYNYGYTF
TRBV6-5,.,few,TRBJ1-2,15,TGTGCCAGCAGTTACAGGGACCGTCCTAGCTATGGCTACACCTTC,CASSYRDRPSYGYTF
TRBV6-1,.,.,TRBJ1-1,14,TGTGCCAGCAGTGAAGCATTCTCATACACTGAAGCTTTCTTT,CASSEAFSYTEAFF
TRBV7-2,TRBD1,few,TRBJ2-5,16,TGTGCCAGCAGCTTATGGGGACAGGAGATGCGAGAGACCCAGTACTTC,CASSLWGQEMRETQYF
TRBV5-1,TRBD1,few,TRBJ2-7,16,TGCGCCAGCAGCTTTACACAGGGGGCAATTAGGTACGAGCAGTACTTC,CASSFTQGAIRYEQYF
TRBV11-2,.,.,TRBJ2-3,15,TGTGCCGGCAGCTCCCGGGACATAGACACAGATACGCAGTATTTT,CAGSSRDIDTDTQYF
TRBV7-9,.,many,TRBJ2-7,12,TGTGCCAGCAGCCGAGGGGCCTACGAGCAGTACTTC,CASSRGAYEQYF
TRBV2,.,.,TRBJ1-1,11,TGTGCCAGCAGTGGGCGGTCTGAAGCTTTCTTT,CASSGRSEAFF
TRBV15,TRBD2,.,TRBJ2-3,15,TGTGCCACCAGCAGTACTAGCGGGAGCACAGATACGCAGTATTTT,CATSSTSGSTDTQYF
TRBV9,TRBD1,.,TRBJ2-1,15,TGTGCCAGCAGCCCCGGACAGGGGGTTTATATTGAGCAGTTCTTC,CASSPGQGVYIEQFF
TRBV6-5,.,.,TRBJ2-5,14,TGTGCCAGCAGTTCTCGCGGTTCCCAAGAGACCCAGTACTTC,CASSSRGSQETQYF
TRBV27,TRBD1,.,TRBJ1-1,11,TGTGCCAGCAGTCTTAGGGGGCAAGCTTTCTTT,CASSLRGQAFF
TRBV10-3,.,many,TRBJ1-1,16,TGTGCCATCAGTGAGGGACAGCTCGGGGTGAACACTGAAGCTTTCTTT,CAISEGQLGVNTEAFF
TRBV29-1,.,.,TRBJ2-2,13,TGCAGCGTTGAAGTCCCCAACACCGGGGAGCTGTTTTTT,CSVEVPNTGELFF
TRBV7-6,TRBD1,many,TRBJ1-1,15,TGTGCCAGCAGCTTAGAAGCCGGGACAGGGATTGAAGCTTTCTTT,CASSLEAGTGIEAFF
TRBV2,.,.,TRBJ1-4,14,TGTGCCAGCAGTGAAGCCCCAGAAGATGAAAAACTGTTTTTT,CASSEAPEDEKLFF
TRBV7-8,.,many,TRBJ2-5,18,TGTGCCAGCAGCTCACCACTAGCGCCCGGTACAGGGGAAGAGACCCAGTACTTC,CASSSPLAPGTGEETQYF
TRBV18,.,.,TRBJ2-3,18,TGTGCCAGCTCACCACCGCACCCAGGGGATTTTGACACAGATACGCAGTATTTT,CASSPPHPGDFDTDTQYF